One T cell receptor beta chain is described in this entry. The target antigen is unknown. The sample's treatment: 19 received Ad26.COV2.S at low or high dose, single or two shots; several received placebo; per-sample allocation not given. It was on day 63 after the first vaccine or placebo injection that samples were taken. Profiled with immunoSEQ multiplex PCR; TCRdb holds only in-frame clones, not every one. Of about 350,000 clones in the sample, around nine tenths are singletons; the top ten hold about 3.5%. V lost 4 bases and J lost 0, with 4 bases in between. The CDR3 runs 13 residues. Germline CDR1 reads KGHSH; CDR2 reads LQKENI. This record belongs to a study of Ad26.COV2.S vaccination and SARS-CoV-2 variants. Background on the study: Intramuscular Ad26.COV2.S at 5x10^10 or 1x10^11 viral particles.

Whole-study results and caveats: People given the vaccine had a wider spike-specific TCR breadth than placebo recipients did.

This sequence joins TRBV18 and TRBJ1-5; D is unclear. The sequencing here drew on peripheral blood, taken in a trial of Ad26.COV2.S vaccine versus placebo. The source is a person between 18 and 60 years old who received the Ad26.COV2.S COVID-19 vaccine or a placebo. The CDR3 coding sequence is TGTGCCAGCTCACAGGTTAGCAATCAGCCCCAGCATTTT. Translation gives CASSQVSNQPQHF.